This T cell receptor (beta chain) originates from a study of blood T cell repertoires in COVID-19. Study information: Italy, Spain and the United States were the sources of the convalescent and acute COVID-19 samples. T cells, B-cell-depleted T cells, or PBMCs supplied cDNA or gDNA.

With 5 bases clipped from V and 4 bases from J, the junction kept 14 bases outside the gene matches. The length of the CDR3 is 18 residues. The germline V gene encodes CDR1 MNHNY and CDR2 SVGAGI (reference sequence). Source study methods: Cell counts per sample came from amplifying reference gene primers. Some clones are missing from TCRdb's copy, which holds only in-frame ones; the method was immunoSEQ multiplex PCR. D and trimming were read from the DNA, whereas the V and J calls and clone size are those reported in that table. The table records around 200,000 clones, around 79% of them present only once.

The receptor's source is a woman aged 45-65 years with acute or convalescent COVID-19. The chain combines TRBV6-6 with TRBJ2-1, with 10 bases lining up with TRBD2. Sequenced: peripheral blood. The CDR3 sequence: CASSPLRLAGAGYNEQFF. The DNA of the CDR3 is TGTGCCAGCAGTCCCCTCCGCCTAGCGGGGGCGGGGTACAATGAGCAGTTCTTC.